These T cell receptor beta chains were read from a single sample in a study of blood T cell repertoires in COVID-19. Sequencing used immunoSEQ multiplex PCR; TCRdb keeps in-frame clones, though not all of them. This table has a few hundred thousand clones, roughly nine tenths appearing once. Sequenced input: PBMCs or T cells enriched from blood (not recorded which). The receptor source for this set is a woman between 40 and 55 years old who had been exposed to COVID-19. CDR3s include the opening cysteine and the closing phenylalanine or tryptophan. D genes are given only for firm matches. Rows give clone size only sometimes, using once, few, many, or a class for an expanded clone.

d_gene,j_gene,v_gene,abundance,CDR3nt,CDR3aa
TRBD1,TRBJ1-2,TRBV19,.,TGTGCCAGCTCACCAGGGACAGGGGGCTATGGCTACACCTTC,CASSPGTGGYGYTF
TRBD1,TRBJ1-1,TRBV2,.,TGTGCCAGCGAGGCAGGGGGCACTGAAGCTTTCTTT,CASEAGGTEAFF
TRBD1,TRBJ1-1,TRBV6-6,.,TGTGCCAGCAGTCGAGCCTTCGGACAGGGGTTCAACACTGAAGCTTTCTTT,CASSRAFGQGFNTEAFF
.,TRBJ2-1,TRBV27,once,TGTGCCAGCAGTTTACGGCTAGTAAGCAATGAGCAGTTCTTC,CASSLRLVSNEQFF
TRBD1,TRBJ1-2,TRBV19,few,TGTGCCACAACGGGACAGGATGAAAGATCGGGCTACACCTTC,CATTGQDERSGYTF
.,TRBJ2-6,TRBV29-1,.,TGCAGCGTCGCCCGGGGAGGCTCTGGGGCCAACGTCCTGACTTTC,CSVARGGSGANVLTF
TRBD1,TRBJ1-4,TRBV4-2,.,TGTGCCAGCAGCCACGGGACAGGCAATGAAAAACTGTTTTTT,CASSHGTGNEKLFF
.,TRBJ2-2,TRBV30,.,TGTGCCTGGAACAGGAACACCGGGGAGCTGTTTTTT,CAWNRNTGELFF
TRBD2,TRBJ2-4,TRBV7-2,.,TGTGCCAGCAGCCCCGGGACTAGCGGGAGTCTGGACATTCAGTACTTC,CASSPGTSGSLDIQYF
.,TRBJ2-5,TRBV27,.,TGTGCCAGCAGTTTAGGTCACCCCGAGGAGACCCAGTACTTC,CASSLGHPEETQYF
TRBD1,TRBJ2-3,TRBV10-3,.,TGTGCCATCAAAGGGGACAGGGGCCGAACAGATACGCAGTATTTT,CAIKGDRGRTDTQYF
.,TRBJ2-6,TRBV5-1,.,TGCGCCAGCAGCTTTAACCAGGGGTACGGGGCCAACGTCCTGACTTTC,CASSFNQGYGANVLTF
TRBD1,TRBJ1-1,TRBV18,.,TGTGCCAGCTCAAACGACAGGGCTATGAACACTGAAGCTTTCTTT,CASSNDRAMNTEAFF
TRBD2,TRBJ2-1,TRBV7-2,.,TGTGCCAGCAGCTTATATCGCGGACTAGCGGGGGGGCGGTACAATGAGCAGTTCTTC,CASSLYRGLAGGRYNEQFF
TRBD1,TRBJ2-2,TRBV24-1,.,TGTGCCACCAGTGATTCGGGACAGGGGGTGGCCGGGGAGCTGTTTTTT,CATSDSGQGVAGELFF
.,TRBJ1-5,TRBV19,.,TGTGCCAGTAGTCCCAGACAGAGACCTCCAGTCAATCAGCCCCAGCATTTT,CASSPRQRPPVNQPQHF
TRBD1,TRBJ1-2,TRBV10-3,.,TGTGCCATCTCACAGGGGCAGGGCTATGGCTACACCTTC,CAISQGQGYGYTF
TRBD2,TRBJ2-5,TRBV9,.,TGTGCCAGCAGCGGAGGACTAGCGGGACTGGAGACCCAGTACTTC,CASSGGLAGLETQYF
.,TRBJ1-5,TRBV30,.,TGTGCCTGGTCCGCCTCGGGAGATCAGCCCCAGCATTTT,CAWSASGDQPQHF
.,TRBJ1-4,TRBV9,.,TGTGCCAGCAGCGTAGGTATTAGTTCAGGACTTAATGAAAAACTGTTTTTT,CASSVGISSGLNEKLFF
.,TRBJ1-2,TRBV4-1,.,TGCGCCAGCAGCCAAGATGCTTTGGGGGCCGGTGGCTACACCTTC,CASSQDALGAGGYTF
TRBD1,TRBJ1-5,TRBV10-2,.,TGCGCCAGCAGTGACCGGACAGGGGGCGGTCAGCCCCAGCATTTT,CASSDRTGGGQPQHF
.,TRBJ1-1,TRBV5-1,.,TGCGCCAGCAGCTTTGGGGAGGGGAGCACTGAAGCTTTCTTT,CASSFGEGSTEAFF
.,TRBJ1-5,TRBV18,.,TGTGCCACCCGTCAGGGCTTGAATCAGCCCCAGCATTTT,CATRQGLNQPQHF
TRBD1,TRBJ2-7,TRBV5-6,.,TGTGCCAGCAGCAAGTGGACAGGGGTTCGATGGGGCTTC,CASSKWTGVRWGF
TRBD1,TRBJ2-7,TRBV7-2,.,TGTGCCAGCAGCTTAAACAGGGGAACCTACGAGCAGTACTTC,CASSLNRGTYEQYF
TRBD1,TRBJ2-1,TRBV9,.,TGTGCCAGCAGCCCCAGACAGGGTTCCTACAATGAGCAGTTCTTC,CASSPRQGSYNEQFF
.,TRBJ2-7,TRBV18,.,TGTGCCAGCTCACCCCCGAGGGGGGGGGCAGGGGAGCAGTACTTC,CASSPPRGGAGEQYF
TRBD1,TRBJ1-2,TRBV3-1/TRBV3-2,.,TGTGCCAGCAGCCAAAACCCCCGACAGGGCTTTGGCTACACCTTC,CASSQNPRQGFGYTF
.,TRBJ2-7,TRBV11-2,.,TGTGCCAGCAGCTCAAGGAGCTACGAGCAGTACTTC,CASSSRSYEQYF
TRBD1,TRBJ1-1,TRBV2,.,TGTGCCAGCAGACTCCGGACAGGGCGAGAGACTGAAGCTTTCTTT,CASRLRTGRETEAFF
TRBD1,TRBJ1-2,TRBV15,.,TGTGCCACCAGCAGTAGACAGGGGGCTTTGGGCTACACCTTC,CATSSRQGALGYTF
TRBD1,TRBJ2-7,TRBV6-5,.,TGTGCCAGCAGTTTTGGGACAGGGTGGAACGAGCAGTACTTC,CASSFGTGWNEQYF
.,TRBJ2-5,TRBV11-2,.,TGTGCCAGCAGCTTAGGAAGTCAGGGCTCACCACTCGAGACCCAGTACTTC,CASSLGSQGSPLETQYF
TRBD1,TRBJ1-4,TRBV5-5,.,TGTGCCAGCAGCTTGGAGGGGACAGGCCTCTTTTTT,CASSLEGTGLFF
TRBD1,TRBJ2-3,TRBV7-9,.,TGTGCCAGCAGCTTAGGACAGGGCCAACTCGCAGATACGCAGTATTTT,CASSLGQGQLADTQYF
.,TRBJ2-1,TRBV29-1,.,TGCAGCGTTGTGCTCCGCCCAGGGGCCCGAGTTGAGCAGTTCTTC,CSVVLRPGARVEQFF
.,TRBJ2-2,TRBV7-2,.,TGTGCCAGCAGCCTCCTTGGCGGGACCGGGGAGCTGTTTTTT,CASSLLGGTGELFF
.,TRBJ2-1,TRBV24-1,.,TGTGCCACCAGTGATTTAATGAGTGAGCAGTTCTTC,CATSDLMSEQFF
.,TRBJ2-3,TRBV4-2,once,TGTGCCAGCAGCCAAGAAGGGGGGGGAACGCAGTATTTT,CASSQEGGGTQYF
TRBD2,TRBJ2-1,TRBV3-1/TRBV3-2,.,TGTGCCAGCAGCCCGGGACTAGCCAATGAGCAGTTCTTC,CASSPGLANEQFF
.,TRBJ1-3,TRBV5-4,.,TGTGCCAGCAGCTTGGACAGGTTTCCTGGAAACACCATATATTTT,CASSLDRFPGNTIYF
TRBD1,TRBJ2-7,TRBV19,.,TGTGCCAGTAGTATCGGACAGGGTACTTGGCAGTACTTC,CASSIGQGTWQYF
TRBD2,TRBJ2-1,TRBV27,.,TGTGCCAGCAGTCCTATAGCGGGAGGGGCGGATGAGCAGTTCTTC,CASSPIAGGADEQFF
.,TRBJ1-5,TRBV2,few,TGTGCCAGCAGTGACGGGAGGGATCAGCCCCAGCATTTT,CASSDGRDQPQHF
.,TRBJ2-3,TRBV2,.,TGTGCCAGCAGTGTACTAGGGGGGGACACGAGCACAGATACGCAGTATTTT,CASSVLGGDTSTDTQYF
TRBD2,TRBJ2-1,TRBV7-3,.,TGTGCCAGCAGCTCGCGGACTAGCGGGACCAACAATGAGCAGTTCTTC,CASSSRTSGTNNEQFF
TRBD1,TRBJ1-4,TRBV5-1,few,TGCGCCAGCAGCCTAATACAGGGGGCTAATGAAAAACTGTTTTTT,CASSLIQGANEKLFF
.,TRBJ2-2,TRBV9,.,TGTGCCAGCAGGAGGATGGAGAACACCGGGGAGCTGTTTTTT,CASRRMENTGELFF
.,TRBJ2-2,TRBV2,.,TGTGCCACCGCCGGGACACACAACACCGGGGAGCTGTTTTTT,CATAGTHNTGELFF
.,TRBJ2-7,TRBV30,once,TGTGCCTGGAGTCCACACGGTCCAGGCTACGAGCAGTACTTC,CAWSPHGPGYEQYF
.,TRBJ1-1,TRBV4-1,.,TGCGCCAGCAGCCAAGTATACCCCGGTTTTATCGCTGACACTGAAGCTTTCTTT,CASSQVYPGFIADTEAFF
.,TRBJ2-1,TRBV7-8,few,TGTGCCAGCACATTGGACTCCACCTTTGTGAATGAGCAGTTCTTC,CASTLDSTFVNEQFF
.,TRBJ1-5,TRBV19,.,TGTGCCAGTAGTATAAATAGCGGGCCCGCAGGCAATCAGCCCCAGCATTTT,CASSINSGPAGNQPQHF
.,TRBJ1-2,TRBV5-1,.,TGCGCCAGCAGCTTGCAGCATGGGTCAGGTCCTGGCTACACCTTC,CASSLQHGSGPGYTF